This T cell receptor (beta chain) is from a study of post-analysis software for immune sequencing data. Study results and limitations: Samples prepared in the same batch strongly co-clustered by F measure. With TRBV5-6, TRBV5-1 and TRBV20-1 included, about five TRBV segments were more frequent in patients than in controls. People with multiple sclerosis had a significantly lower normalized Chao1 diversity than controls did.

The CDR3 sequence is 14 residues long. Germline-derived CDR1 and CDR2 are DFQATT and SNEGSKA (reference sequence). Trimming cost V 1 base and J 1 base, with 10 bases left between them. Notes on this clonotype: Antigen unknown.

Sequencing libraries made from TCR beta cDNA carried unique molecular identifiers. MiXCR, applied by TCRdb to the PCR reads, yields one record per CDR3 protein. This table holds hundreds of thousands of distinct CDR3 sequences, approximately 59% found once. The source of this sequence is a girl aged 2 to 9 with multiple sclerosis. This chain links TRBV20-1 with TRBJ2-5; no clear D. Sequencing was done on a sample of blood. In nucleotides, the CDR3 is TGCAGTGCTAGAGGCACACGTACCCAAGAGACCCAGTACTTC. It is translated as CSARGTRTQETQYF.